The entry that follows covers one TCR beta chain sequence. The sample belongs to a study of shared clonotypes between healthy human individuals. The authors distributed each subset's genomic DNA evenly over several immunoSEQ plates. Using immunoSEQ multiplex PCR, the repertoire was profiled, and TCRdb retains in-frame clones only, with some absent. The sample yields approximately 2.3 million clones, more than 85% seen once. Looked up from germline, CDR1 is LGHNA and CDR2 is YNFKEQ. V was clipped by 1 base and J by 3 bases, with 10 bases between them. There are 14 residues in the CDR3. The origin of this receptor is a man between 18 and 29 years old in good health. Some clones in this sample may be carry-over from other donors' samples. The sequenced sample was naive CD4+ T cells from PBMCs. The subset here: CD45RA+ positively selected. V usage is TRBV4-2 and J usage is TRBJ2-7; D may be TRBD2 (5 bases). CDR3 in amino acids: CASSQGGRNYEQYF. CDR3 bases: TGTGCCAGCAGCCAAGGTGGGAGAAACTACGAGCAGTACTTC.